This T cell receptor beta chain derives from a study of blood T cells in healthy people across ages. The study's findings and limits: Without sorted subsets, naive and antigen-experienced compartments could not be conclusively compared.

Alongside a J-beta primer mix, a sample-barcoded 5' primer served in a second PCR lasting about 7 to 11 cycles. MiXCR, run by TCRdb on the 5' RACE reads, gives a single entry per CDR3 protein. Counted here are about a million distinct CDR3 sequences, roughly 51% occurring once; the ten biggest clones make up around 21%. This clonotype was seen a handful of times. The antigen is not known. This CDR3 spans 13 amino acids. Germline loops: CDR1 MNHNS, CDR2 SASEGT. This TCR was sampled from a woman aged 55-75 years in good health. The chain carries TRBV6-1 and TRBJ2-1; D is possibly TRBD1 or TRBD2 (7 bases each). The assigned J gene may be wrong: the sequence end matches TRBJ2-7 better. Sequencing was carried out using blood. As DNA, the CDR3 is TGTGCCAGCTCGACAGGGAGGGGCTACGAGCAGTACTTC. Translation gives CASSTGRGYEQYF.